Presented here are 15 T cell receptor beta chains from one specimen sequenced in a study of CD8+ T cells in alopecia areata (dated by TCRdb to about 2018). This specimen's time point label, interpreted: more than 3 weeks on oral tofacitinib. The meaning of the sample's treatment or condition label: oral pan-JAK inhibitor, 5-10 mg twice daily. The library was obtained by the immunoSEQ multiplex PCR assay. RNA was extracted from all samples and reverse transcribed into cDNA, which served as template for TCR sequencing. Held by TCRdb, this immuneACCESS table contains in-frame sequences only and omits some clones. Under half of the omission traces to an unresolved V gene where checked; the cause of the rest is unknown. The sample table shows fewer than 250,000 clones, and about three fifths are seen once. The ten largest make up about 4% of the sample. The specimen was CD4+ T cells sorted from blood, collected at week 4, from a patient treated with tofacitinib. These receptors were collected from a human donor with alopecia areata.

The chain recombines TRBV6-5 with TRBJ2-4; no clear D. This CDR3 contains 13 residues. The germline V gene encodes CDR1 MNHEY and CDR2 SVGAGI. V lost 6 bases and J lost 0, with 6 bases in between. The CDR3 loop reads CASSPVAKNIQYF. The CDR3 bases are TGTGCCAGCAGCCCCGTAGCCAAAAACATTCAGTACTTC.

This chain's CDR3 is CASSPDSFYGYTF. In nucleotides, the CDR3 is TGCGCCAGCAGCCCGGACAGCTTCTATGGCTACACCTTC. This rearrangement joins TRBV5-1 to TRBJ1-2; D perhaps matches TRBD1 (6 bases). The CDR3 is made up of 13 amino acids. Trimming removed 4 bases from V and 4 bases from J, with 11 bases in between. CDR1 and CDR2 (germline): SGHRS, YFSETQ.

This clone was detected only a few times. The J gene is TRBJ1-6, the V gene TRBV25-1; TRBD1 matches at 7 bases. The V gene's germline CDR1 is MGHDK and CDR2 SYGVNS. This CDR3 has 15 residues. The trim removed 2 bases at V and 4 bases at J, leaving 2 bases unmatched. This CDR3 is CASSEGTVYNSPLHF. In DNA form, the CDR3 reads TGTGCCAGCAGTGAAGGGACAGTGTATAATTCACCCCTCCACTTT.

The chain joins TRBV9 to TRBJ2-2; 8 nucleotides align to TRBD2. The CDR3 length is 17 residues. Germline trimming cut 0 bases from V and 4 bases from J; bases unmatched to any gene: 8. Germline V lookup: CDR1 SGDLS, CDR2 YYNGEE. The CDR3 sequence: CASSVEEVSGVTGELFF. In DNA form, the CDR3 reads TGTGCCAGCAGCGTAGAGGAGGTTAGCGGGGTCACCGGGGAGCTGTTTTTT.

The CDR3 region is CASSVAWAETQYF. The CDR3 nucleotides read TGTGCCAGCAGCGTAGCTTGGGCCGAGACCCAGTACTTC. V is TRBV9 and J is TRBJ2-5, with D uncertain. Germline values: CDR1 SGDLS, CDR2 YYNGEE. The CDR3 totals 13 residues. Trimming pared 0 bases from V and 5 bases from J, leaving 8 bases between.

This clone was counted only a few times. V gene TRBV29-1 combines with J gene TRBJ2-3; 9 bases align to TRBD2. The CDR3 has 16 amino acids. Germline CDR1 and CDR2: SQVTM and ANQGSEA. The J segment lost 1 base and the V segment lost 2 bases, leaving 7 bases of the junction unmatched. The DNA for the CDR3 is TGCAGCGTTGAAATCCTAGCGGGGCCTCGCACAGATACGCAGTATTTT. Amino acids: CSVEILAGPRTDTQYF.

The gene calls are TRBV5-4 and TRBJ2-7; unclear D gene. This CDR3 has 12 residues. Germline lookup yields CDR1 SGHNT and CDR2 YYREEE (reference sequence). Trimming cost V 4 bases and J 3 bases, with 8 bases left between them. This CDR3 reads CASSRDGYEQYF. CDR3 bases: TGTGCCAGCAGCCGTGACGGCTACGAGCAGTACTTC.

This sequence joins TRBV7-2 and TRBJ1-2; D is ambiguous. Germline assignment: CDR1 SGHTA and CDR2 FQGNSA. V lost 3 bases and J 4 bases, leaving 12 bases between the germline ends. The CDR3 is made up of 14 amino acids. The CDR3 DNA follows: TGTGCCAGCAGCTTTTACGGGTTCCTCTATGGCTACACCTTC. Its translation: CASSFYGFLYGYTF. Based on the CDR3 plus reference TRBV7-2 and TRBJ1-2, the full variable domain is GAGVSQSPSNKVTEKGKDVELRCDPISGHTALYWYRQSLGQGLEFLIYFQGNSAPDKSGLPSDRFSAERTGGSVSTLTIQRTQQEDSAVYLCASSFYGFLYGYTFGSGTRLTVV.

This chain links TRBV5-1 with TRBJ2-1; TRBD1 agrees at 7 bases. Germline loops: CDR1 SGHRS, CDR2 YFSETQ. The CDR3 has 15 residues. The V and J ends lost 4 bases and 5 bases, in that order; junction bases with no gene match: 9. Here the CDR3 DNA reads TGCGCCAGCAGCATAGGGGGCGCTTCCCACAATGAGCAGTTCTTC. Protein: CASSIGGASHNEQFF.

The chain is built from TRBV30 and TRBJ2-2, with D uncertain. V lost 5 bases, J lost 4 bases, and 8 bases lay in between. Germline loops: CDR1 GTSNPN, CDR2 SVGIG (reference sequence). The CDR3 is 12 amino acids. CDR3 loop: CAWGLSTGELFF. Here the CDR3 DNA reads TGTGCCTGGGGATTAAGCACCGGGGAGCTGTTTTTT.

The rearrangement uses TRBV19 and TRBJ2-1; D is undetermined. Germline V CDR1 and CDR2: LNHDA, SQIVND (reference sequence). The V gene lost 5 bases and the J gene lost 4 bases, with 3 bases spanning the gap. The CDR3 is 11 residues long. The CDR3 coding sequence is TGTGCCAGTAGTCTATACAATGAGCAGTTCTTC. Protein sequence: CASSLYNEQFF.

The genes are TRBV9 and TRBJ2-4, with 8 bases aligning to TRBD1. The CDR3 spans 18 residues. With V trimmed by 0 bases and J by 5 bases, 13 bases remained unmatched. CDR1 is SGDLS and CDR2 is YYNGEE in the germline V gene. The CDR3 spells CASSVATGTGLRENIQYF. CDR3 DNA sequence: TGTGCCAGCAGCGTAGCCACCGGGACAGGCCTACGGGAAAACATTCAGTACTTC.

This chain joins TRBV7-2 and TRBJ2-6, with D unclear. The V end was cut by 5 bases, the J end by 0 bases, with 5 bases between. CDR3 length: 14 residues. CDR1 SGHTA and CDR2 FQGNSA come from the germline V gene. This CDR3 reads CASSPLSGANVLTF. In nucleotides, the CDR3 is TGTGCCAGCAGCCCCCTCTCTGGGGCCAACGTCCTGACTTTC.

This chain connects TRBV6-5 to TRBJ1-3; D is uncertain. Germline CDR1 and CDR2: MNHEY and SVGAGI. CDR3 size: 11 residues. Trimming took 10 bases from V and 3 from J, leaving 7 bases between them. CDR3 in DNA: TGTGCCACCCTCGATGGAAACACCATATATTTT. Translating gives CATLDGNTIYF.

This clone appeared a few times. This chain uses TRBV2 with TRBJ1-5; weak D call: TRBD1 (5 bases). The CDR3 totals 14 residues. Germline lookup yields CDR1 SNHLY and CDR2 FYNNEI. The V end lost 8 bases, the J end lost 2 bases, and 13 bases lay between the germline ends. The CDR3 sequence is CASVQTEGNQPQHF. The CDR3 DNA reads as TGTGCCAGCGTCCAGACAGAAGGCAATCAGCCCCAGCATTTT.